A selection of T cell receptor beta chains follows, all from one sample in a study of PD-1 blockade in classical Hodgkin lymphoma. Only in-frame clones appear in the TCRdb table, and some are missing; sequencing was by immunoSEQ multiplex PCR. The table shows over 20,000 clones, with roughly 84% occurring only once. Sequencing used CD4+ T cells from blood, obtained at baseline. Source of these receptors: a human donor with classical Hodgkin lymphoma. The CDR3 runs from the conserved cysteine through the conserved F or W. The order of the fields is J gene, V gene, D gene, CDR3 length, CDR3 DNA, CDR3 protein. The D gene is left open where the match is weak.

TRBJ2-5 | TRBV7-2 | - | 12 | TGTGCCAGCAGCTTTTTTGGGGGGCCGCCGTACTTC | CASSFFGGPPYF
TRBJ2-5 | TRBV6-5 | - | 14 | TGTGCCAGCAGTACGGGTGGGGCGGAGGAGACCCAGTACTTC | CASSTGGAEETQYF
TRBJ2-6 | TRBV7-2 | - | 17 | TGTGCCAGCAGCTTACCCTCCTCCTATTCTGGGGCCAACGTCCTGACTTTC | CASSLPSSYSGANVLTF
TRBJ1-6 | TRBV10-3 | TRBD1 | 14 | TGTGCCATCAGCGACAGGGAAGCTAATTCACCCCTCCACTTT | CAISDREANSPLHF
TRBJ1-1 | TRBV18 | - | 14 | TGTGCCAGCTCACCCGACAGCATGAACACTGAAGCTTTCTTT | CASSPDSMNTEAFF
TRBJ1-2 | TRBV19 | TRBD1 | 15 | TGTGCCAGTAGTCACGAAAGGACAGGGAGCCGGGGCTACACCTTC | CASSHERTGSRGYTF
TRBJ2-7 | TRBV7-2 | - | 16 | TGTGCCAGCAGCTTATCTCTGAGGCCCCGACCGGCCGAGCAGTACTTC | CASSLSLRPRPAEQYF
TRBJ1-2 | TRBV6-6 | - | 13 | TGTGCCAGCAGTTACTCGAACTCCGGTCGCTACACCTTC | CASSYSNSGRYTF
TRBJ2-3 | TRBV5-6 | - | 16 | TGTGCCAGCAGCTGGGACCAGGGGCCGGGGGCAGATACGCAGTATTTT | CASSWDQGPGADTQYF
TRBJ1-2 | TRBV6-1 | - | 14 | TGTGCCAGCAGGCTGACGGGTTCCCACTATGGCTACACCTTC | CASRLTGSHYGYTF
TRBJ2-5 | TRBV28 | - | 17 | TGTGCCAGCAGTCCACAAACGGGGGCCAGGGCCTGGGAGACCCAGTACTTC | CASSPQTGARAWETQYF